This is a list of T cell receptor beta chains from one sample in a study of cytotoxic CD8 clonotypes in ibrutinib-treated CLL. Generated by immunoSEQ multiplex PCR, the TCRdb table keeps only in-frame clones and is missing some. In the table there are some 170,000 clones, nearly 90% of which are singletons. This specimen was PBMCs, taken at disease progression, from a patient treated with ibrutinib. All receptors derive from a human donor with chronic lymphocytic leukemia. Both conserved end residues are part of each CDR3. A D gene is named only where the DNA matches it firmly. Clone size is not always given. Where it is, it says once, few, many or a class for expanded clones.

D gene: .; V gene: TRBV19; J gene: TRBJ1-2; clone size: few; CDR3 DNA: TGTGCCAGTAGGGCGAGGGCAAGTGGCTACACCTTC; CDR3 protein: CASRARASGYTF
D gene: .; V gene: TRBV7-3; J gene: TRBJ2-1; clone size: .; CDR3 DNA: TGTGCCAGCAGCTTTGTCCCTTTTGGGGCCCTAGCTCACAATGAGCAGTTCTTC; CDR3 protein: CASSFVPFGALAHNEQFF
D gene: TRBD1; V gene: TRBV10-3; J gene: TRBJ1-5; clone size: .; CDR3 DNA: TGTGCCATCAGTGAGTCTGTAGGACAGGGGGCCAATCAGCCCCAGCATTTT; CDR3 protein: CAISESVGQGANQPQHF
D gene: .; V gene: TRBV5-1; J gene: TRBJ2-2; clone size: .; CDR3 DNA: TGCGCCAGCAGCTTGGGATGGGGGAACACCGGGGAGCTGTTTTTT; CDR3 protein: CASSLGWGNTGELFF
D gene: .; V gene: TRBV9; J gene: TRBJ2-1; clone size: .; CDR3 DNA: TGTGCCAGCAGCGTAGACCGGACCCGTTACAATGAGCAGTTCTTC; CDR3 protein: CASSVDRTRYNEQFF
D gene: .; V gene: TRBV7-2; J gene: TRBJ1-3; clone size: .; CDR3 DNA: TGTGCCAGCAGCTTAAGGGACCAGAGCTCTGGAAACACCATATATTTT; CDR3 protein: CASSLRDQSSGNTIYF
D gene: .; V gene: TRBV6-5; J gene: TRBJ2-3; clone size: .; CDR3 DNA: TGTGCCAGCAGGATGTTAGCGTATAGCACAGATACGCAGTATTTT; CDR3 protein: CASRMLAYSTDTQYF
D gene: .; V gene: TRBV2; J gene: TRBJ1-2; clone size: .; CDR3 DNA: TGTGCCAGCGGGAAAGAGTCTGACAGGATCTATGGCTACACCTTC; CDR3 protein: CASGKESDRIYGYTF
D gene: .; V gene: TRBV10-3; J gene: TRBJ1-2; clone size: .; CDR3 DNA: TGTGCCATCAGTTTCCAGGTCTTTTATGGCTACACCTTC; CDR3 protein: CAISFQVFYGYTF
D gene: .; V gene: TRBV4-2; J gene: TRBJ2-5; clone size: .; CDR3 DNA: TGTGCCAGCAGCCAGCTAGGTGGGGGAGTTGAGACCCAGTACTTC; CDR3 protein: CASSQLGGGVETQYF
D gene: TRBD2; V gene: TRBV15; J gene: TRBJ2-7; clone size: .; CDR3 DNA: TGTGCCACCAGCAGAGATCCCCCCGTGGTAGCGGGAGACTACGAGCAGTACTTC; CDR3 protein: CATSRDPPVVAGDYEQYF
D gene: .; V gene: TRBV9; J gene: TRBJ1-1; clone size: .; CDR3 DNA: TGTGCCAGCAGCCCCTCAGGGTACTCGAACACTGAAGCTTTCTTT; CDR3 protein: CASSPSGYSNTEAFF
D gene: TRBD2; V gene: TRBV6-5; J gene: TRBJ2-5; clone size: .; CDR3 DNA: TGTGCCAGTGGCGGACTAGCTGTCCGAGAGACCCAGTACTTC; CDR3 protein: CASGGLAVRETQYF
D gene: .; V gene: TRBV27; J gene: TRBJ1-1; clone size: .; CDR3 DNA: TGTGCCAGCAGGGGGGGGAACACTGAAGCTTTCTTT; CDR3 protein: CASRGGNTEAFF
D gene: .; V gene: TRBV19; J gene: TRBJ1-4; clone size: .; CDR3 DNA: TGTGCCAGTAGTATAGGAGGAGGACAGAATGAAAAACTGTTTTTT; CDR3 protein: CASSIGGGQNEKLFF
D gene: .; V gene: TRBV6-6; J gene: TRBJ2-5; clone size: once; CDR3 DNA: TGTGCCAGCAGCCCAGTTAGGAAGGGGAGGGAGACCCAGTACTTC; CDR3 protein: CASSPVRKGRETQYF
D gene: TRBD1; V gene: TRBV4-2; J gene: TRBJ2-1; clone size: .; CDR3 DNA: TGTGCCAGCAGCTACGGTTCGGCCACGGGACAGGGCCGGAATGAGCAGTTCTTC; CDR3 protein: CASSYGSATGQGRNEQFF
D gene: .; V gene: TRBV18; J gene: TRBJ2-6; clone size: .; CDR3 DNA: TGTGCCAGCTCACCACTCGGGGGTTCTGGGGCCAACGTCCTGACTTTC; CDR3 protein: CASSPLGGSGANVLTF
D gene: TRBD2; V gene: TRBV7-3; J gene: TRBJ2-2; clone size: .; CDR3 DNA: TGTGCCAGCAGCTTAATGGGAGCGGGAGGGACCGGGGAGCTGTTTTTT; CDR3 protein: CASSLMGAGGTGELFF
D gene: .; V gene: TRBV28; J gene: TRBJ2-7; clone size: .; CDR3 DNA: TGTGCCAGCAGCATGCAGGGGAACGAGCAGTACTTC; CDR3 protein: CASSMQGNEQYF
D gene: .; V gene: TRBV29-1; J gene: TRBJ2-5; clone size: once; CDR3 DNA: TGCAGCGTTGTGTTTGGTGGAGAGACCCAGTACTTC; CDR3 protein: CSVVFGGETQYF
D gene: .; V gene: TRBV25-1; J gene: TRBJ1-3; clone size: .; CDR3 DNA: TGTGCCAGCAGTGAATCTGGGGACTCTGGAAACACCATATATTTT; CDR3 protein: CASSESGDSGNTIYF
D gene: TRBD1; V gene: TRBV5-8; J gene: TRBJ2-1; clone size: once; CDR3 DNA: TGTGCCAGCGGGGACAGACGAAAGAATGAGCAGTTCTTC; CDR3 protein: CASGDRRKNEQFF
D gene: TRBD2; V gene: TRBV6-5; J gene: TRBJ2-1; clone size: .; CDR3 DNA: TGTGCCAGCAGTTACTCGCAGCGGGGGACTTACAATGAGCAGTTCTTC; CDR3 protein: CASSYSQRGTYNEQFF
D gene: .; V gene: TRBV29-1; J gene: TRBJ2-3; clone size: .; CDR3 DNA: TGCAGCGCAAAAGAAGGGACATCACAGATTGCGCAGTATTTT; CDR3 protein: CSAKEGTSQIAQYF
D gene: .; V gene: TRBV19; J gene: TRBJ2-2; clone size: .; CDR3 DNA: TGTGCCAGTAGCATAAACGGGGGAACCGGGGAGCTGTTTTTT; CDR3 protein: CASSINGGTGELFF
D gene: TRBD1; V gene: TRBV4-3; J gene: TRBJ2-2; clone size: .; CDR3 DNA: TGCGCCAGCAGCCAAGGCGGACAGGGACAGAACACCGGGGAGCTGTTTTTT; CDR3 protein: CASSQGGQGQNTGELFF
D gene: .; V gene: TRBV7-9; J gene: TRBJ1-5; clone size: .; CDR3 DNA: TGTGCCAGCAGCTTAGAAGGGTTACGACAGCCCCAGCATTTT; CDR3 protein: CASSLEGLRQPQHF
D gene: TRBD1; V gene: TRBV30; J gene: TRBJ1-1; clone size: .; CDR3 DNA: TGTGCCTGGGATGGACAGGTCGTCACTGAAGCTTTCTTT; CDR3 protein: CAWDGQVVTEAFF
D gene: TRBD2; V gene: TRBV9; J gene: TRBJ2-1; clone size: .; CDR3 DNA: TGTGCCAGCAGCGTAGCGGGAGGTAACGTTTACAATGAGCAGTTCTTC; CDR3 protein: CASSVAGGNVYNEQFF
D gene: TRBD2; V gene: TRBV19; J gene: TRBJ2-3; clone size: .; CDR3 DNA: TGTGCCAGTAGTATATCAGCCGGGACTAGCGGGGGAGATACGCAGTATTTT; CDR3 protein: CASSISAGTSGGDTQYF
D gene: .; V gene: TRBV29-1; J gene: TRBJ1-2; clone size: .; CDR3 DNA: TGCAGCGTTGTACAGCCTTCTCAGGGCTACACCTTC; CDR3 protein: CSVVQPSQGYTF
D gene: TRBD2; V gene: TRBV6-6; J gene: TRBJ2-3; clone size: few; CDR3 DNA: TGTGCCAGCAGGAGGGGACTAGCGGACCACACAGATACGCAGTATTTT; CDR3 protein: CASRRGLADHTDTQYF
D gene: .; V gene: TRBV7-6; J gene: TRBJ2-1; clone size: few; CDR3 DNA: TGTGCCAGCAGCTTAGGGGTGGGCTCGGGAAAACGAAACTACAATGAGCAGTTCTTC; CDR3 protein: CASSLGVGSGKRNYNEQFF
D gene: .; V gene: TRBV7-7; J gene: TRBJ2-2; clone size: .; CDR3 DNA: TGTGCTAGCAGCTTACAGGCAGCGAACACCGGGGAGCTGTTTTTT; CDR3 protein: CASSLQAANTGELFF
D gene: .; V gene: TRBV28; J gene: TRBJ2-1; clone size: .; CDR3 DNA: TGTGCCAGCAGTTTATTTGGCGGTTCCTACAATGAGCAGTTCTTC; CDR3 protein: CASSLFGGSYNEQFF
D gene: .; V gene: TRBV4-1; J gene: TRBJ2-3; clone size: .; CDR3 DNA: TGCGCCAGCAGCCAAGAGGGCAGCCGCACAGATACGCAGTATTTT; CDR3 protein: CASSQEGSRTDTQYF
D gene: .; V gene: TRBV5-1; J gene: TRBJ1-2; clone size: .; CDR3 DNA: TGCGCCAGCAGCTCGGACAGATATGGCTACACCTTC; CDR3 protein: CASSSDRYGYTF
D gene: .; V gene: TRBV19; J gene: TRBJ1-5; clone size: .; CDR3 DNA: TGTGCCAGTAGTATAGGGGGGTATGGGAATCAGCCCCAGCATTTT; CDR3 protein: CASSIGGYGNQPQHF
D gene: TRBD1; V gene: TRBV15; J gene: TRBJ2-5; clone size: .; CDR3 DNA: TGTGCCACCAGCGTACAGGGGGACCAAGAGACCCAGTACTTC; CDR3 protein: CATSVQGDQETQYF
D gene: TRBD2; V gene: TRBV5-1; J gene: TRBJ2-1; clone size: .; CDR3 DNA: TGCGCCAGCAGCACTAGCGGGAGGAACAATGAGCAGTTCTTC; CDR3 protein: CASSTSGRNNEQFF
D gene: TRBD2; V gene: TRBV29-1; J gene: TRBJ2-7; clone size: .; CDR3 DNA: TGCAGCGTTGTGGGCGGGAGTGGATACGAGCAGTACTTC; CDR3 protein: CSVVGGSGYEQYF
D gene: TRBD2; V gene: TRBV5-1; J gene: TRBJ2-3; clone size: .; CDR3 DNA: TGCGCCAGCAGCCCGGGGACTAGCGGTTACACAGATACGCAGTATTTT; CDR3 protein: CASSPGTSGYTDTQYF